This note documents a single T cell receptor (beta chain) sequence. This clone was recorded once. Which antigen it targets is not known. Base-call qualities are not available, and no considerably larger clone is one nucleotide away. The entry originates in a study of cytomegalovirus exposure and HLA in healthy donors (dated by TCRdb to 2017 to 2019). About the study as a whole: According to an earlier analysis of 550 to 750 of the donors, some 180 million T cells yielded 90 million to 130 million unique TCR beta sequences and less than 300 Gb of sequence data. The genetic ancestry cluster associated with self-reported Caucasian donors included around 76% of the 300 to 400 genotyped donors. High-throughput TCR immunosequencing, statistical association of individual TCRs with disease status, and machine learning were combined to predict cytomegalovirus infection status. Donor age, sex, ethnicity and CMV serostatus were compiled together with the repertoire data. Rather than drawing on any new phenotypic data, the later analysis identified candidate immune exposures from TCR beta sequences and the way those sequences occurred across donors. Among some 400 genotyped donors of the cohort, an average of around 250,000 unique TCR beta nucleotide sequences was sequenced per donor, of which about 18% were non-productive. To study patterns of TCR occurrence, a later analysis re-analyzed previously published TCR beta repertoires from just over 650 donors and added high-resolution HLA genotyping. Along with the roughly 710-subject first cohort, a separate validation cohort of over a hundred different subjects was used. Every discovery cohort repertoire had been produced on one sequencing platform. The T cell repertoires of some 670 subjects were profiled by immunosequencing and related to cytomegalovirus serostatus. HLA typing included class I and class II loci at four-digit resolution. Typing coverage differed by locus: A, B, C, DRB1 and DQB1 were typed in about 620-630 donors, DQA1 in 500 to 550, DPA1 in some 600, and DPB1 in 400 to 490. In an earlier analysis of around 540 of the donors, high-throughput TCR beta sequencing was used to judge whether each TCR beta V gene segment behaved as functional or pseudogenic. The study aimed to test whether signatures of past pathogen exposure could be identified by cataloging public T cell receptors. Approximately 310 gigabases of sequencing data and approximately 85 million unique TCR sequences were included in an early release covering about 620 HLA-typed donors. Genome-wide SNP genotypes for about three fifths of the roughly 700 donors were used in a later genetic analysis, which treated that subset as a discovery cohort. Five DR-DQ haplotypes were treated as single units for association and clustering because of strong linkage in the cohort. The study at large found these results: In this cohort, only TCR beta chains were sequenced, and detectable features were limited by the absence of alpha or paired-chain data. The study listed 150 to 200 TCR beta chains as associated with cytomegalovirus. According to the authors, the approach could potentially be generalized to other disease states and immunological phenotypes. A further reported finding was that TCR beta sequences accurately predicted the HLA-A and HLA-B alleles for most subjects in the first cohort. A later genetic analysis associated a missense DCLRE1C variant with V-gene and J-gene trimming of TCR beta chains, and an independent cohort replicated the association. At a false discovery rate of 0.05, a later analysis linked under 20,000 TCR beta sequences to specific HLA alleles. Immune exposure information for the cohort was limited to CMV serostatus. The earlier analysis of about 600 of the donors excluded 15 to 20 rarely observed V segments, including chromosome 9 orphons, because counts were too low. Most CMV-associated TCR beta chains appeared to be HLA-restricted in a later analysis, and the HLA associations seemed to be driven largely by CMV exposure. When HLA alleles, especially DR and DQ, strongly co-occurred, attributing TCR associations to individual alleles was difficult. In an earlier analysis of about 540 of the donors, most TCR beta V segments were observed in productive rearrangements about 87% or about 30% of the time, broadly matching IMGT annotations. Some IMGT-functional V segments, including TRBV6-2 and TRBV6-3, could not be distinguished by the 87-base-pair reads and were therefore excluded. Presence/absence analyses assumed roughly uniform sequencing depth across donors, an assumption that may not hold. Correlated functional status among segregating V segments might be attributable to linkage disequilibrium, but an unknown experimental factor could not be ruled out. Across donors, most TCR sequences were observed very rarely, whereas some public TCRs were present in many individuals. In a later analysis, several top co-occurrence clusters were reported to appear linked to parvovirus B19, influenza, CMV and Epstein-Barr virus. A group of highly shared sequence variants was considered likely to be a technical artifact of the sequencing pipeline. In vitro tests confirmed that a few of the cytomegalovirus-associated TCR beta chains recognize cytomegalovirus antigens. The classifier was reported to diagnose cytomegalovirus status with high specificity and sensitivity in both the original and validation cohorts. A later analysis found that HLA-associated TCR beta chains were more clonally expanded and had lower generation probabilities than equally common non-associated chains. In a later analysis, TCR association rates were found to vary across HLA loci, with the most associated TCRs seen for DRB1 alleles and the fewest for HLA-C alleles. According to a later genetic analysis, donors in an Asian-associated ancestry cluster had fewer N-insertions in productive TCRs than the approximately 650-donor mean. Because HLA typing was unavailable for some donors at each locus, only the typed subset was used in association tests.

The library was made by the immunoSEQ multiplex PCR assay. The multiplex PCR relied on a mix of 60 forward primers for TCR Vbeta segments and 13 reverse primers for TCR Jbeta segments. The CDR3 region of rearranged TCR beta genes was amplified from genomic DNA with a multiplex PCR assay. Amplified TCR beta libraries were sequenced as 87-base-pair reads on the Illumina HiSeq System. The paper's data handling went like this. A later analysis counted about 80 million unique TCR beta chains across the approximately 700 repertoires, and around 12 million of these chains were shared by at least two donors. A nearest-neighbor algorithm error-corrected the raw reads and collapsed the reads into unique sequences, merging closely related sequences to remove PCR and sequencing errors. Alignment of CDR3 sequences to IMGT reference sequences was used to assign V, D and J gene segments. Each retained sequence needed at least a six-nucleotide match to both a V gene segment and a J gene segment. Rearrangements were classified as productive when the CDR3 lacked stop codons and remained in frame with V and J, and all other rearrangements were classified as non-productive. CDR3 was defined by IMGT convention, running from the second conserved V-encoded cysteine to the conserved J-encoded phenylalanine. The earlier analysis of about 560 of the donors excluded any sequence lacking an unambiguous match to a single V gene segment. An earlier analysis of fewer than 750 of the donors classified V segments as functional when productive rearrangements were above 56.7% and as segregating when the standard deviation between donors was above 5%. To diagnose cytomegalovirus status from the catalog of TCR beta chain sequences, a statistical classification framework was built. In a later analysis, V and J genes were assigned by comparing TCR nucleotide sequences against IMGT/GENE-DB human TR gene sequences. Using the TCRdist pipeline, a later analysis assigned CDR3 sequences along with most-parsimonious VDJ recombination scenarios. In a later analysis, each TCR beta chain was defined by its CDR3 amino acid sequence together with its V-gene family, and reads lacking a unique V-gene family were excluded. A later analysis removed 450 to 600 highly shared, low-generation-probability nucleotide sequences to deal with suspected cross-contamination and a sequencing artifact. In a later analysis, a clonal expansion index for each public chain was calculated from normalized within-repertoire ranks of inferred template counts. A later analysis computed generation probabilities with a VDJ recombination model fitted to out-of-frame rearrangements, and checked the results against IGoR. In a later analysis, hypergeometric tests were used to score TCR-TCR, TCR-HLA and TCR-CMV co-occurrence, with a repertoire-size bias correction applied to TCR pairs. False discovery rates were estimated in a later analysis by permuting HLA or CMV assignments 20 times. In a later analysis, co-occurring TCRs were grouped using DBSCAN, with TCRdist sequence similarity added in when clustering inside HLA-allele-positive subsets. Co-occurrence clustering excluded repertoires with fewer than 30,000 or more than 120,000 public chains, plus five with anomalous nucleotide sharing. TCRdb re-hosts the immuneACCESS table, in-frame sequences only. Its copies lack some clones; in the studies checked, an unresolved V gene accounts for under half of them, and the cause for the rest is not known. Clonal size and the V and J genes are those of that table, whereas D and trimming came from the DNA. Counted in this sample were some 120,000 clones; 70% to 85% of them appeared once. The ten largest clones capture more than 1.5% of the sample.

CDR1 is given as SGHVS and CDR2 as FNYEAQ, both from the germline V gene. The CDR3 has 15 amino acids, counting the end cysteine and phenylalanine. This entry keeps only the CDR3 DNA: 45 bases, framed from base 1. Trimming leaves V shorter by 5 bases and J shorter by 1 base, with the junction holding 6 bases beyond the gene matches. The cohort consisted of 600 to 750 healthy bone marrow donors. At the time of sampling, every cohort member was nominally healthy, though immune exposures that went unrecorded were likely present. The donor was CMV seronegative and belonged to the group of 352 seronegative cohort members. Every donor gave a peripheral blood sample, and the peripheral blood mononuclear cells from that sample were used for TCR beta sequencing. The Qiagen DNeasy Blood Extraction Kit was used to extract genomic DNA from the blood cell samples.

This sequence was found in a man between 18 and 35 years old in good health and CMV-seronegative. The material sequenced was PBMCs. This receptor chain uses TRBV7-6 and TRBJ2-5; 8 bases in the middle match TRBD1. The DNA sequence is TGTGCCAGCAGCCCAGGACAGGGCCCCCAAGAGACCCAGTACTTC. This yields the protein CASSPGQGPQETQYF.